These 25 T cell receptor beta chains were sequenced from one sample in a study of T cell responses to AZD1222 COVID-19 vaccine. Only in-frame clones appear in the TCRdb table, and some are missing; sequencing was by immunoSEQ multiplex PCR. The sample has around 150,000 clones; about nine tenths are singletons. The sample here was peripheral blood, taken 28 days after the second AZD1222 dose. The receptors were sampled from an adult who received the AZD1222 COVID-19 vaccine.

V usage is TRBV7-7 and J usage is TRBJ2-5; D is tentatively TRBD1 or TRBD2 (5 bases each). Trimming removed 1 base at V and 1 base at J, with 7 bases between. The CDR3 is made up of 14 amino acids. Per the germline V gene, CDR1 is SSHAT and CDR2 is FNYEAQ (reference sequence). CDR3 residues: CASSLGDAQETQYF. DNA of the CDR3: TGTGCCAGCAGCTTAGGGGACGCCCAAGAGACCCAGTACTTC.

V usage is TRBV30 and J usage is TRBJ1-6; D remains ambiguous. The length of the CDR3 is 14 residues. With 0 bases removed from V and 9 bases from J, the gap between germline ends came to 12 bases. CDR1 and CDR2 (germline): GTSNPN, SVGIG (reference sequence). DNA for the CDR3: TGTGCCTGGAGTGTACTGAGGTCTCCTTCACCCCTCCACTTT. It specifies CAWSVLRSPSPLHF.

V is TRBV6-1 and J is TRBJ2-1; 8 bases line up with TRBD1. Germline V lookup: CDR1 MNHNS, CDR2 SASEGT. The junction had 8 bases not matched to a gene; V was cut back by 3 bases and J by 7 bases. The CDR3 runs 15 residues. CDR3 in amino acids: CASSDQTGGSNEQFF. The CDR3 nucleotides read TGTGCCAGCAGTGACCAAACAGGGGGTTCGAATGAGCAGTTCTTC.

This rearrangement joins TRBV29-1 to TRBJ2-1; maybe TRBD2 (6 bases). Trimming cost V 5 bases and J 4 bases, with 12 bases left between them. The CDR3 sequence is 13 residues long. The germline gives CDR1 SQVTM, CDR2 ANQGSEA. The CDR3 here is CSVIPSAYNEQFF. Here the CDR3 DNA reads TGCAGCGTTATTCCTAGCGCTTACAATGAGCAGTTCTTC.

This clone has just one count. V and J are TRBV11-2 and TRBJ1-5, with 9 positions matching TRBD1. The CDR3 totals 14 residues. Germline CDR1 is SGHAT and CDR2 is FQNNGV. With 3 bases clipped from V and 8 bases from J, the junction kept 5 bases outside the gene matches. The CDR3 sequence is CASSFGQGREPQHF. CDR3 sequence (DNA): TGTGCCAGCAGCTTTGGACAGGGGAGGGAGCCCCAGCATTTT.

The chain combines TRBV4-2 with TRBJ1-2; perhaps TRBD1 as D (5 bases). This CDR3 is built from 18 residues. Trimming took off 0 bases at V and 8 bases at J, with 25 bases between the two ends. Germline loops: CDR1 LGHNA, CDR2 YNFKEQ. DNA of the CDR3: TGTGCCAGCAGCCAAGATGAAGAGACAGACATGTTATTTTGGGGCTACACCTTC. This gives the protein CASSQDEETDMLFWGYTF.

Comments on this clone: The missing conserved phenylalanine or tryptophan at the end of this CDR3 makes a read error likely. Because the CDR3's place on the DNA is in doubt, the DNA is left out and the CDR3 is given as listed by TCRdb. The chain is built from TRBV21-1 and TRBJ1-3; the table assigns TRBD1, which was not confirmed against the DNA. TRBV21-1 is recorded as a pseudogene. From its first to its last residue, the CDR3 has 9 amino acids. The CDR3 is CASSIYRTA.

V gene TRBV5-1 combines with J gene TRBJ2-1; D call uncertain. The CDR3 runs 12 residues. The germline V gene encodes CDR1 SGHRS and CDR2 YFSETQ. Trimming left V 0 bases short and J 12 bases short, with 10 bases between. The CDR3 reads CASSLDGKGQFF. The CDR3 nucleotides read TGCGCCAGCAGCTTGGACGGAAAGGGGCAGTTCTTC.

V and J are TRBV7-6 and TRBJ2-2; 9 positions match TRBD1. CDR1 SGHVS and CDR2 FNYEAQ come from the germline V gene. V lost 5 bases and J lost 3; bases outside the gene matches: 1. The CDR3 covers 14 residues. The CDR3 bases are TGTGCCAGCAGCCGACAGGGGGACACCGGGGAGCTGTTTTTT. This sequence encodes CASSRQGDTGELFF. The full variable domain, completed using reference TRBV7-6 and TRBJ2-2, is GAGVSQSPRYKVTKRGQDVALRCDPISGHVSLYWYRQALGQGPEFLTYFNYEAQQDKSGLPNDRFSAERPEGSISTLTIQRTEQRDSAMYRCASSRQGDTGELFFGEGSRLTVL.

The V gene is TRBV27, the J gene TRBJ2-6; no clear D. This CDR3 is 14 amino acids long. Germline V gene lookup returns CDR1 MNHEY and CDR2 SMNVEV (reference sequence). V shed 6 bases and J shed 4 bases, with 10 bases lying between them. Written as DNA, the CDR3 is TGTGCCAGCAGGCAATATAGCGGGGCCAACGTCCTGACTTTC. Its protein product is CASRQYSGANVLTF. Variable domain in full (rest from reference TRBV27 and TRBJ2-6): EAQVTQNPRYLITVTGKKLTVTCSQNMNHEYMSWYRQDPGLGLRQIYYSMNVEVTDKGDVPEGYKVSRKEKRNFPLILESPSPNQTSLYFCASRQYSGANVLTFGAGSRLTVL.

This clone was detected a few times. The chain is built from TRBV7-2 and TRBJ2-1; 10 bases match TRBD2. The germline V gene encodes CDR1 SGHTA and CDR2 FQGNSA. The CDR3 length is 16 residues. V lost 5 bases and J lost 5; bases outside the gene matches: 9. The CDR3 sequence: CASSDRTSGTHNEQFF. The DNA of the CDR3 is TGTGCCAGCAGCGATAGGACTAGCGGAACTCACAATGAGCAGTTCTTC.

The V gene is TRBV5-6, the J gene TRBJ2-1, with TRBD2 identical over 10 bases. CDR1 and CDR2 from the germline V gene are SGHDT and YYEEEE. The V segment lost 4 bases and the J segment 14 bases; nucleotides outside the gene matches: 6. CDR3 length: 12 residues. This CDR3 is CASSLGTSEKFF. CDR3 in DNA: TGTGCCAGCAGCCTGGGGACTAGCGAGAAGTTCTTC.

The chain couples TRBV18 to TRBJ2-7; D uncertain. V lost 6 bases, J lost 7 bases, and 16 bases lay in between. In germline, CDR1 is KGHSH, CDR2 LQKENI. The length of the CDR3 is 13 residues. The CDR3 protein is CASSPLLDGEQYF. CDR3 sequence (DNA): TGTGCCAGCTCCCCTTTATTGGACGGTGAGCAGTACTTC.

This clone was seen only a few times. The chain couples TRBV2 to TRBJ1-2; weak D call: TRBD1 (5 bases). Germline assignment: CDR1 SNHLY and CDR2 FYNNEI. The CDR3 loop spans 14 amino acids. Trimming pared 2 bases from V and 6 bases from J, leaving 13 bases between. The CDR3 DNA reads as TGTGCCAGCAGTGAAAGGGCAGGGTATAATGGCTACACCTTC. Translation gives CASSERAGYNGYTF.

J is TRBJ2-5 and V is TRBV11-3; D is perhaps TRBD1 or TRBD2 (6 bases each). Trimming shortened V by 2 bases and J by 3 bases, and 10 bases separated the two germline ends. CDR3 size: 14 residues. Germline CDR1 and CDR2: SGHNT and YENEEA. CDR3 nucleotide sequence: TGTGCCAGCAGCTTAACGGGGGCCGAAGAGACCCAGTACTTC. It specifies CASSLTGAEETQYF.

This sequence joins TRBV30 and TRBJ2-3; 12 nucleotides align to TRBD2. Per the germline V gene, CDR1 is GTSNPN and CDR2 is SVGIG (reference sequence). V gave up 2 bases and J gave up 6 bases; unmatched junction bases: 6. CDR3 length equals 15 residues. CDR3 in DNA: TGTGCCTGGAGTCCTGGACTAGCGGGGCCCGATACGCAGTATTTT. The encoded protein is CAWSPGLAGPDTQYF.

The rearrangement joins TRBV10-3 to TRBJ2-7; TRBD1 matches at 8 bases. Germline loops: CDR1 ENHRY, CDR2 SYGVKD. The ends lost 6 bases at V and 7 bases at J; junction bases unmatched: 11. The CDR3 runs to 14 residues. DNA of the CDR3: TGTGCCATCAGAGATAGTCAAACAGGGGGTGAGCAGTACTTC. Residues: CAIRDSQTGGEQYF.

The V gene is TRBV15, the J gene TRBJ1-1; D is ambiguous. Germline CDR1 LNHNV, CDR2 YYDKDF (reference sequence). Trimming removed 1 base from V and 2 bases from J, with 5 bases in between. This CDR3 has 13 residues. The CDR3 reads CATSRGLNTEAFF. CDR3 in DNA: TGTGCCACCAGCAGAGGACTCAACACTGAAGCTTTCTTT.

Only a few counts were recorded for this clone. This rearrangement joins TRBV2 to TRBJ2-2; unclear D gene. The CDR3 spans 12 residues. Germline V CDR1 and CDR2: SNHLY, FYNNEI. Trimming cost V 8 bases and J 10 bases, with 14 bases left between them. For the CDR3, the DNA is TGTGCCAGCGCGAGCCTACTTGAGGAGCTGTTTTTT. Protein sequence: CASASLLEELFF.

The rearrangement uses TRBV5-1 and TRBJ2-6; D not certain. Germline CDR1 is SGHRS and CDR2 is YFSETQ. V lost 4 bases and J lost 1, with 12 bases in between. The CDR3 contains 16 residues. Here the CDR3 reads CASSDARSSGANVLTF. For the CDR3, the DNA is TGCGCCAGCAGCGACGCCAGAAGTTCTGGGGCCAACGTCCTGACTTTC.

This sequence joins TRBV20-1 and TRBJ1-5, with D maybe TRBD1 (5 bases). Trimming left V 3 bases short and J 4 bases short, with 19 bases between. This CDR3 comprises 16 residues. Germline values: CDR1 DFQATT, CDR2 SNEGSKA (reference sequence). The CDR3 sequence is CSASPWGGTGNQPQHF. The CDR3 DNA sequence: TGCAGTGCTAGTCCATGGGGCGGGACGGGGAATCAGCCCCAGCATTTT.

With regard to this clone: A junction end diverges from the germline sequence, so it may reflect a read error. V usage is TRBV19 and J usage is TRBJ1-6, with unresolved D. Germline V gene lookup returns CDR1 LNHDA and CDR2 SQIVND (reference sequence). This CDR3 spans 14 amino acids. CDR3: CASRKSNYDSPLHF. CDR3 DNA sequence: TGTGCCAGTAGAAAATCCAACTATGATTCACCCCTCCACTTT.

This rearrangement joins TRBV5-1 to TRBJ1-4, with 9 bases matching TRBD1. The trim removed 5 bases at V and 6 bases at J, leaving 5 bases unmatched. The germline V gene has CDR1 SGHRS and CDR2 YFSETQ. The CDR3 runs to 14 residues. The CDR3 sequence is CASRSGTGYEKLFF. In DNA, the CDR3 is TGCGCCAGCAGGAGCGGGACAGGGTATGAAAAACTGTTTTTT.

This clone appeared a single time. The chain has TRBV2 and TRBJ1-5; unclear D gene. V lost 3 bases and J lost 3, with 6 bases in between. The germline V gene encodes CDR1 SNHLY and CDR2 FYNNEI. There are 13 residues in the CDR3. CDR3 sequence reads: CASSDEVNQPQHF. The CDR3 DNA reads TGTGCCAGCAGTGATGAGGTCAATCAGCCCCAGCATTTT.

V gene TRBV10-2 combines with J gene TRBJ2-1; weak D call: TRBD2 (5 bases). V lost 7 bases to trimming and J lost 4 bases, with 17 bases between them. This CDR3 contains 15 residues. Per germline, CDR1 WSHSY and CDR2 SAAADI. For the CDR3, the DNA is TGCGCCAGCAACCTAGAGAGGGTAACTTACAATGAGCAGTTCTTC. Translating it yields CASNLERVTYNEQFF.